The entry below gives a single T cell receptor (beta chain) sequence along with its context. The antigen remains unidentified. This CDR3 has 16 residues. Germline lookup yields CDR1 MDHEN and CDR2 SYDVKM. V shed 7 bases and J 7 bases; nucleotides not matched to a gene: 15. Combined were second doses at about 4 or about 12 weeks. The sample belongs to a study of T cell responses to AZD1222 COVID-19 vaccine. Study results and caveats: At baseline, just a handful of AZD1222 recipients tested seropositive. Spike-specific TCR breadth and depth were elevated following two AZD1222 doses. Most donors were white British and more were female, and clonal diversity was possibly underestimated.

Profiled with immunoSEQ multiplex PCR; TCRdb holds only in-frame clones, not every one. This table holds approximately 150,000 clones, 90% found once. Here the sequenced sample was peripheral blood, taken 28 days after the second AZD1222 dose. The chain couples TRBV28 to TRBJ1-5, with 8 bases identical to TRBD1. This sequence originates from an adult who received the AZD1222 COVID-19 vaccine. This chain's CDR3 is CASTLGTGTGLQPQHF. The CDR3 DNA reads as TGTGCCAGCACCTTAGGAACCGGGACAGGATTACAGCCCCAGCATTTT.